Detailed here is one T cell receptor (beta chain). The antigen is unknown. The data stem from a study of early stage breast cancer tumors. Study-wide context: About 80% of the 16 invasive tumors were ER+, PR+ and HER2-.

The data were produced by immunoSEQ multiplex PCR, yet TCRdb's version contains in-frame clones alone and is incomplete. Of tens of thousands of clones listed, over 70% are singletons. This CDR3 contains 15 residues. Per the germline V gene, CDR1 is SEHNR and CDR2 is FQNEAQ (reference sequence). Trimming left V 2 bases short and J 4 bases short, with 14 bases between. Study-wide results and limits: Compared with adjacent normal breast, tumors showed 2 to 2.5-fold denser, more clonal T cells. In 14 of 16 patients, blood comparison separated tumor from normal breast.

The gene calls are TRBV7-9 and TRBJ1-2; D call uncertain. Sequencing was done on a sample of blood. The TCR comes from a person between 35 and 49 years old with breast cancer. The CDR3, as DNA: TGTGCCAGCAGCTTATTTACGATGGGGTCCTATGGCTACACCTTC. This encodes CASSLFTMGSYGYTF.